The next 26 T cell receptor beta chains were all read from a single sample in a study of Ad26.COV2.S vaccination and SARS-CoV-2 variants. Assay used: immunoSEQ multiplex PCR; TCRdb lists only in-frame clones, some missing. The sample records some 340,000 clones, around 85% being singletons. The treatment was: approximately 18 received Ad26.COV2.S at low or high dose, single or two shots; 5 received placebo; per-sample allocation not given. Sampling was performed 63 days after the first vaccine or placebo injection. The specimen comprised peripheral blood, sampled in a trial of Ad26.COV2.S vaccine versus placebo. The receptors originated from a person aged 18-60 years who received the Ad26.COV2.S COVID-19 vaccine or a placebo.

This chain links TRBV23-1 with TRBJ1-4; tentatively, D is TRBD1 (6 bases). TRBV23-1 is marked as an open reading frame, function uncertain. This CDR3 has 13 amino acids. The V gene lost 11 bases and the J gene lost 8 bases, with 18 bases spanning the gap. The CDR3 DNA is TGCGCCCTGCACCGCACAGGGAGCGAAAAACTGTTTTTT. It encodes CALHRTGSEKLFF.

The chain uses TRBV5-1 and TRBJ1-2; D unclear. The CDR3 length is 13 residues. Germline V gene sequence: CDR1 SGHRS, CDR2 YFSETQ. V lost 0 bases and J 7 bases, leaving 10 bases between the germline ends. The CDR3 spells CASSLEGLSGYTF. CDR3 coding DNA: TGCGCCAGCAGCTTGGAAGGTCTTTCTGGCTACACCTTC.

This rearrangement joins TRBV30 to TRBJ1-6; D remains unclear. Germline CDR1 is GTSNPN and CDR2 is SVGIG (reference sequence). The CDR3 spans 13 residues. The ends were cut back, 0 bases at V and 7 bases at J, with 7 bases in the middle. Here the CDR3 reads CAWSVRENSPLHF. CDR3 DNA: TGTGCCTGGAGTGTACGGGAAAATTCACCCCTCCACTTT.

The count of this clone is one. This chain uses TRBV12-3 or TRBV12-4 with TRBJ2-2; D is undetermined. The CDR3 is made up of 12 amino acids. Trimming pared 1 base from V and 7 bases from J, leaving 4 bases between. CDR3 amino acids: CASSLGDGELFF. The CDR3 DNA follows: TGTGCCAGCAGTTTAGGAGACGGGGAGCTGTTTTTT.

This chain links TRBV7-8 with TRBJ2-7, with TRBD2 matching 7 bases. The CDR3 totals 12 residues. From germline, CDR1 is SGHVS and CDR2 FQNEAQ. Unmatched junction bases numbered 4, after V lost 5 bases and J lost 6 bases. As DNA, the CDR3 is TGTGCCAGCAGCCCGGGGACTACCGAGCAGTACTTC. Protein sequence: CASSPGTTEQYF. Full variable domain (missing parts from reference TRBV7-8 and TRBJ2-7): GAGVSQSPRYKVAKRGQDVALRCDPISGHVSLFWYQQALGQGPEFLTYFQNEAQLDKSGLPSDRFFAERPEGSVSTLKIQRTQQEDSAVYLCASSPGTTEQYFGPGTRLTVT.

The chain links TRBV28 to TRBJ1-1, with D tentatively TRBD1 (6 bases). Trimming left V 2 bases short and J 1 base short, with 14 bases between. Germline V CDR1 and CDR2: MDHEN, SYDVKM. The CDR3 has 16 residues. Written as DNA, the CDR3 is TGTGCCAGCAGTTTACTCAGGGGAAGAGGGAACACTGAAGCTTTCTTT. Protein product: CASSLLRGRGNTEAFF.

The chain carries TRBV6-5 and TRBJ2-5; TRBD1 might be the D (6 bases). Per germline, CDR1 MNHEY and CDR2 SVGAGI. Trimming shortened V by 5 bases and J by 3 bases, and 10 bases separated the two germline ends. The CDR3 contains 13 residues. The CDR3 DNA is TGTGCCAGCAGTATGGACAGAGAAGAGACCCAGTACTTC. Amino acid sequence: CASSMDREETQYF.

The gene calls are TRBV20-1 and TRBJ2-5; 13 nucleotides align to TRBD2. V shed 3 bases, J shed 2 bases, and the junction held 9 bases outside the gene matches. CDR1 is DFQATT, CDR2 SNEGSKA, per germline (reference sequence). This CDR3 spans 17 amino acids. The DNA of the CDR3 is TGCAGTGCTAGTTTCGGGACTAGCGGGGCTAGACAAGAGACCCAGTACTTC. It codes for CSASFGTSGARQETQYF.

The V call is TRBV2, the J call TRBJ1-1, with 9 positions matching TRBD1. The CDR3 extends over 15 amino acids. Germline assignment: CDR1 SNHLY and CDR2 FYNNEI. V was clipped by 6 bases and J by 1 base; unmatched bases: 6. The CDR3 nucleotides are TGTGCCAGCAGGCTACGACAGGGGGGGAACACTGAAGCTTTCTTT. This translates into CASRLRQGGNTEAFF.

This rearrangement joins TRBV27 to TRBJ2-7; D gene uncertain. In germline, CDR1 is MNHEY, CDR2 SMNVEV (reference sequence). V lost 5 bases and J lost 4, with 9 bases in between. The CDR3 has 12 amino acids. The CDR3 DNA reads TGTGCCAGCAGTCAAGACGGGTACGAGCAGTACTTC. Translated, it gives CASSQDGYEQYF.

The chain links TRBV30 to TRBJ2-1, with D perhaps TRBD1 or TRBD2 (5 bases each). The CDR3 consists of 12 residues. Trimming left V 3 bases short and J 7 bases short, with 10 bases between. Per the germline V gene, CDR1 is GTSNPN and CDR2 is SVGIG (reference sequence). In DNA, the CDR3 is TGTGCCTGGAGCGGGGACCTAAATGAGCAGTTCTTC. This gives the protein CAWSGDLNEQFF.

This chain uses TRBV5-6 with TRBJ2-1, with TRBD1 matching over 9 bases. Unmatched junction bases numbered 9, after V lost 4 bases and J lost 4 bases. Germline CDR1 SGHDT, CDR2 YYEEEE. There are 16 residues in the CDR3. The CDR3 loop reads CASSPGPGQGYNEQFF. CDR3 nucleotide sequence: TGTGCCAGCAGCCCTGGGCCGGGACAGGGTTACAATGAGCAGTTCTTC.

In the case of this clone: This sample also contains other DNA sequences that code for the same CDR3. The chain joins TRBV27 to TRBJ1-1, with D hard to call. Trimming left V 3 bases short and J 1 base short, with 6 bases between. The CDR3 runs 13 residues. CDR1 and CDR2 from the germline V gene are MNHEY and SMNVEV (reference sequence). As DNA, the CDR3 is TGTGCCAGCAGTTTCAGGAGGAACACTGAAGCTTTCTTT. This encodes CASSFRRNTEAFF.

The chain recombines TRBV9 with TRBJ1-4; 9 bases match TRBD1. V lost 0 bases to trimming and J lost 4 bases; unmatched junction nucleotides: 1. Per germline, CDR1 SGDLS and CDR2 YYNGEE. The CDR3 covers 15 residues. The CDR3 DNA sequence: TGTGCCAGCAGCGTAGGGACAGGGGATAATGAAAAACTGTTTTTT. Translating it yields CASSVGTGDNEKLFF.

The rearrangement uses TRBV9 and TRBJ1-2; D is uncertain. The CDR3 spans 14 residues. Looked up from germline, CDR1 is SGDLS and CDR2 is YYNGEE. V was trimmed by 7 bases and J by 0 bases, leaving 13 bases between them. The CDR3 is CASRGEDANYGYTF. The CDR3, as DNA: TGTGCCAGCCGAGGCGAGGACGCTAACTATGGCTACACCTTC. Looking up the rest from reference TRBV9 and TRBJ1-2 gives the full variable domain: DSGVTQTPKHLITATGQRVTLRCSPRSGDLSVYWYQQSLDQGLQFLIQYYNGEERAKGNILERFSAQQFPDLHSELNLSSLELGDSALYFCASRGEDANYGYTFGSGTRLTVV.

The genes are TRBV5-4 and TRBJ2-2; D might be TRBD1 (5 bases). This CDR3 spans 14 amino acids. Per the germline V gene, CDR1 is SGHNT and CDR2 is YYREEE (reference sequence). V dropped 1 base and J dropped 4 bases, with 8 bases sitting between them. CDR3 sequence: CASSLQGSTGELFF. The CDR3 DNA sequence: TGTGCCAGCAGCTTGCAGGGCAGCACCGGGGAGCTGTTTTTT.

The chain combines TRBV12-3 or TRBV12-4 with TRBJ2-1, with D unclear. V was clipped by 5 bases and J by 9 bases, with 8 bases between them. The CDR3 sequence is 11 residues long. Here the CDR3 DNA reads TGTGCCAGCAGTGTTACATCTGAGCAGTTCTTC. This translates into CASSVTSEQFF.

The genes are TRBV30 and TRBJ1-3, with D tentatively TRBD1 (5 bases). CDR3 length equals 15 residues. Germline assignment: CDR1 GTSNPN and CDR2 SVGIG (reference sequence). Trimming shortened V by 2 bases and J by 1 base, and 12 bases separated the two germline ends. CDR3 region: CAWSLGEISGNTIYF. The CDR3 DNA sequence: TGTGCCTGGAGTTTAGGGGAAATATCTGGAAACACCATATATTTT.

The rearrangement uses TRBV19 and TRBJ2-1, with a tentative D call TRBD1 (5 bases). CDR1 is LNHDA and CDR2 is SQIVND in the germline V gene (reference sequence). The V end was cut by 3 bases, the J end by 4 bases, with 13 bases between. This CDR3 comprises 15 residues. The CDR3 DNA reads as TGTGCCAGTAGTATTGTAGGGGCCCAATACAATGAGCAGTTCTTC. As protein: CASSIVGAQYNEQFF.

This chain connects TRBV5-6 to TRBJ1-5; D unclear. In germline, CDR1 is SGHDT, CDR2 YYEEEE. V was cut by 3 bases and J by 7 bases, with 14 bases left in between. CDR3 size: 14 residues. In nucleotides, the CDR3 is TGTGCCAGCAGCTCGGGCCCAGAGAAACAGCCCCAGCATTTT. It encodes CASSSGPEKQPQHF.

This clone was seen a few times. The rearrangement links TRBV18 to TRBJ1-5, with D unclear. CDR3 size: 13 residues. Looked up from germline, CDR1 is KGHSH and CDR2 is LQKENI. V lost 5 bases and J lost 3, with 8 bases in between. The DNA of the CDR3 is TGTGCCAGCTCAAGCGACTACAATCAGCCCCAGCATTTT. It translates to CASSSDYNQPQHF.

The rearrangement links TRBV19 to TRBJ2-7; D not certain. Germline CDR1 LNHDA, CDR2 SQIVND (reference sequence). The V and J ends lost 3 bases and 12 bases respectively, with 15 bases between them. The CDR3 contains 12 residues. This chain's CDR3 is CASSMYGGRTYF. CDR3 in DNA: TGTGCCAGTAGTATGTATGGTGGCAGAACGTACTTC.

The chain uses TRBV7-9 and TRBJ1-1; no reliable D call. Germline loops: CDR1 SEHNR, CDR2 FQNEAQ (reference sequence). V gave up 1 base and J gave up 6 bases, with 9 bases separating them. The CDR3 is 13 residues long. This chain's CDR3 is CASSLGGPAEAFF. The DNA for the CDR3 is TGTGCCAGCAGCTTAGGAGGCCCTGCTGAAGCTTTCTTT.

The V and J genes are TRBV28 and TRBJ1-1, with a weak D call TRBD1 (5 bases). The CDR3 has 12 residues. Trimming removed 3 bases from V and 4 bases from J, with 6 bases in between. Germline V lookup: CDR1 MDHEN, CDR2 SYDVKM. CDR3 DNA sequence: TGTGCCAGCAGTTTTAGGGGCACTGAAGCTTTCTTT. Translation: CASSFRGTEAFF. Based on the CDR3 plus reference TRBV28 and TRBJ1-1, the full variable domain is DVKVTQSSRYLVKRTGEKVFLECVQDMDHENMFWYRQDPGLGLRLIYFSYDVKMKEKGDIPEGYSVSREKKERFSLILESASTNQTSMYLCASSFRGTEAFFGQGTRLTVV.

The rearrangement uses TRBV7-2 and TRBJ1-6; maybe TRBD1 (5 bases). With 6 bases removed from V and 7 bases from J, the gap between germline ends came to 10 bases. This CDR3 comprises 13 residues. The germline gives CDR1 SGHTA, CDR2 FQGNSA. The CDR3 is CASSSNRNSPLHF. CDR3 DNA sequence: TGTGCCAGCAGTTCGAACAGGAATTCACCCCTCCACTTT. The variable domain in full, completed from reference TRBV7-2 and TRBJ1-6, reads GAGVSQSPSNKVTEKGKDVELRCDPISGHTALYWYRQSLGQGLEFLIYFQGNSAPDKSGLPSDRFSAERTGGSVSTLTIQRTQQEDSAVYLCASSSNRNSPLHFGNGTRLTVT.

The chain carries TRBV30 and TRBJ2-5, with TRBD2 as a possible D gene (6 bases). Germline CDR1 is GTSNPN and CDR2 is SVGIG (reference sequence). Trimming pared 8 bases from V and 5 bases from J, leaving 21 bases between. The CDR3 runs to 14 residues. CDR3 amino acids: CAGTWDSRGETQYF. The CDR3 nucleotides read TGTGCCGGTACTTGGGACTCACGCGGCGAGACCCAGTACTTC.